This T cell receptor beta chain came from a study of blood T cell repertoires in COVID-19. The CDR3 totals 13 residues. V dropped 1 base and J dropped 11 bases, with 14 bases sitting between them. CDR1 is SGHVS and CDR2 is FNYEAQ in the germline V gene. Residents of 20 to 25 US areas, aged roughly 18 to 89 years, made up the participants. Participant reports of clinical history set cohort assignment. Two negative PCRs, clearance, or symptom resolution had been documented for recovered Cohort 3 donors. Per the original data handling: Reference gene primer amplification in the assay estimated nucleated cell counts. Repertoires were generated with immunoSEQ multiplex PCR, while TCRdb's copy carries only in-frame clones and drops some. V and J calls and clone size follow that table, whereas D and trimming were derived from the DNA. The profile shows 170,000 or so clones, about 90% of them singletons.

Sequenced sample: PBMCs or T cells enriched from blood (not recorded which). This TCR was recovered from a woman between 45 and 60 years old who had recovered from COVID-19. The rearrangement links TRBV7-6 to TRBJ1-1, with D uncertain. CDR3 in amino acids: CASSLVSPAEAFF. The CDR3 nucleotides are TGTGCCAGCAGCTTAGTGAGCCCCGCGGAGGCTTTCTTT.